The 22 T cell receptor beta chains in this list originate from one sample, sequenced in a study of T cells in Graves' hyperthyroidism and ophthalmopathy. Using RNA transcripts as the source, TCR beta CDR3 regions were amplified. HTBI primers were used for first-round RT-PCR of the TCR CDR3. TCRdb reprocessed the multiplex PCR reads via MiXCR and lists one record per CDR3 protein. Here the sample spans about half a million distinct CDR3 sequences, under 25% being singletons. The material sequenced was blood. These receptors were taken from a man aged 18 to 30 with Graves' hyperthyroidism.

This clonotype came up a few times. The chain combines TRBV4-1 with TRBJ1-2, with D possibly TRBD1 on 5 matching bases. The CDR3 contains 16 residues. Trimming shortened V by 4 bases and J by 3 bases, and 18 bases separated the two germline ends. Germline loops: CDR1 MGHRA, CDR2 YSYEKL. CDR3 bases: TGCGCCAGCAGCCTGGGGGGGAGGGACGGACACTATGGCTACACCTTC. Protein: CASSLGGRDGHYGYTF.

This clonotype came up many times. The chain combines TRBV25-1 with TRBJ2-5, with TRBD2 matching over 7 bases. The junction had 2 bases not matched to a gene; V was cut back by 0 bases and J by 7 bases. Looked up from germline, CDR1 is MGHDK and CDR2 is SYGVNS. This CDR3 has 13 amino acids. The CDR3 loop reads CASSEYGGGTQYF. The CDR3 DNA reads as TGTGCCAGCAGTGAATATGGGGGGGGGACCCAGTACTTC.

Many counts were recorded for this clonotype. The chain combines TRBV20-1 with TRBJ2-7; D is undetermined. Germline V CDR1 and CDR2: DFQATT, SNEGSKA (reference sequence). V was cut by 6 bases and J by 0 bases, with 15 bases left in between. The CDR3 covers 14 residues. Here the CDR3 reads CSARVARSSYEQYF. Written as DNA, the CDR3 is TGCAGTGCCCGCGTCGCAAGGAGCTCCTACGAGCAGTACTTC.

This clonotype occurred many times. V usage is TRBV5-1 and J usage is TRBJ1-1, with a possible D match to TRBD1 (6 bases). Germline V lookup: CDR1 SGHRS, CDR2 YFSETQ. The CDR3 runs to 16 residues. Trimming removed 4 bases at V and 3 bases at J, with 19 bases between. The CDR3 spells CASSDTGNSWDTEAFF. The CDR3, as DNA: TGCGCCAGCAGCGATACAGGGAATTCATGGGACACTGAAGCTTTCTTT. The whole variable domain, filled in from reference TRBV5-1 and TRBJ1-1, reads KAGVTQTPRYLIKTRGQQVTLSCSPISGHRSVSWYQQTPGQGLQFLFEYFSETQRNKGNFPGRFSGRQFSNSRSEMNVSTLELGDSALYLCASSDTGNSWDTEAFFGQGTRLTVV.

This clonotype has at least ten counts. This chain links TRBV24-1 with TRBJ1-2; D is uncertain. Germline loops: CDR1 KGHDR, CDR2 SFDVKD. This CDR3 region has 11 residues. The V gene lost 2 bases and the J gene lost 8 bases, with 5 bases spanning the gap. The CDR3 DNA sequence: TGTGCCACCAGTGATTGGGAGGGCTACACCTTC. This encodes CATSDWEGYTF.

In its sample, this clonotype was seen many times. The DNA is left out, because the CDR3 cannot be placed on it with certainty; the CDR3 is given as TCRdb lists it. This chain joins TRBV10-3 and TRBJ2-7. Including both end residues, the CDR3 is 15 amino acids long. The V gene's germline CDR1 is ENHRY and CDR2 SYGVKD. The CDR3: CAISDSGQAIYEQYF.

Turning to this clonotype: This may be a read error: a much more frequent sequence differs by one nucleotide. The chain is built from TRBV9 and TRBJ1-2, with 7 bases aligning to TRBD1. CDR1 is SGDLS and CDR2 is YYNGEE in the germline V gene. The length of the CDR3 is 16 residues. Losses at the gene ends were 3 bases for V and 4 bases for J; bases not matched to a gene: 12. CDR3 nucleotide sequence: TGTGCCAGCAGCGCCTGGGACAGTACTTCCATCTATGGCTACACCTTC. Its translation: CASSAWDSTSIYGYTF.

This clonotype has a count of ten or more. The V call is TRBV30, the J call TRBJ2-7; D uncertain. Germline V gene lookup returns CDR1 GTSNPN and CDR2 SVGIG (reference sequence). V dropped 3 bases and J dropped 3 bases, with 9 bases sitting between them. The length of the CDR3 is 12 residues. The CDR3: CAWSPTSYEQYF. Written as DNA, the CDR3 is TGTGCCTGGAGCCCGACCAGCTACGAGCAGTACTTC.

This clonotype occurred many times. The rearrangement uses TRBV20-1 and TRBJ1-1; TRBD1 matches at 10 bases. The V gene end was trimmed by 1 base and the J gene end by 1 base; junction bases not matched to a gene: 0. Germline V gene sequence: CDR1 DFQATT, CDR2 SNEGSKA (reference sequence). This CDR3 has 14 amino acids. The CDR3 DNA is TGCAGTGCTAGAGGGGACAGGGGGAACACTGAAGCTTTCTTT. Residues: CSARGDRGNTEAFF.

Many counts were recorded for this clonotype. V gene TRBV27 combines with J gene TRBJ1-5; the D is unclear. The CDR3 is 14 residues long. V lost 5 bases to trimming and J lost 2 bases, with 10 bases between them. Germline CDR1 is MNHEY and CDR2 is SMNVEV (reference sequence). The CDR3 bases are TGTGCCAGCAGTCTCACAAGGGGCAATCAGCCCCAGCATTTT. Encoded protein: CASSLTRGNQPQHF.

The chain is built from TRBV4-1 and TRBJ2-2, with D possibly TRBD1 on 6 matching bases. Germline V CDR1 and CDR2: MGHRA, YSYEKL. V was clipped by 2 bases and J by 3 bases, with 16 bases between them. The CDR3 has 17 residues. The CDR3 sequence: CASSQPGQGMDTGELFF. CDR3 coding DNA: TGCGCCAGCAGCCAACCGGGGCAGGGGATGGACACCGGGGAGCTGTTTTTT.

This clonotype was counted at least ten times. The chain combines TRBV6-1 with TRBJ1-2, with TRBD1 as a possible D gene (6 bases). Trimming took 7 bases from V and 4 from J, leaving 19 bases between them. The CDR3 loop spans 15 amino acids. Germline CDR1 MNHNS, CDR2 SASEGT. The CDR3 sequence is CASTDSGGQIYGYTF. Written as DNA, the CDR3 is TGTGCCAGCACCGACTCGGGGGGCCAAATCTATGGCTACACCTTC.

In its sample, this clonotype was seen many times. This sequence joins TRBV6-4 and TRBJ2-5, with D perhaps TRBD2 (5 bases). V gave up 7 bases and J gave up 4 bases, with 28 bases separating them. CDR1 MRHNA and CDR2 SNTAGT come from the germline V gene. The CDR3 is 18 residues long. For the CDR3, the DNA is TGTGCCAGCACCGACCATCGACCCGACCGTGGAGGTAGAGAGACCCAGTACTTC. Translated: CASTDHRPDRGGRETQYF.

The CDR3 DNA reads TGTGCCAGCAGTCCGGGATTCATCTCCTTCGATGAGCAGTTCTTC. Translated, it gives CASSPGFISFDEQFF. The rearrangement uses TRBV2 and TRBJ2-1; tentative D call: TRBD2 (5 bases). The length of the CDR3 is 15 residues. Germline V CDR1 and CDR2: SNHLY, FYNNEI. Trimming pared 5 bases from V and 8 bases from J, leaving 19 bases between.

This clonotype was seen a few times. Being one base from a much bigger clone, this may be a read error. This CDR3 is missing its conserved last phenylalanine or tryptophan, likely due to a read error. V and J are TRBV4-1 and TRBJ1-2; D is uncertain. This CDR3 comprises 13 residues. Germline V gene sequence: CDR1 MGHRA, CDR2 YSYEKL. V gave up 0 bases and J gave up 4 bases, with 6 bases separating them. The CDR3 DNA reads TGCGCCAGCAGCCAAGATACGCTCTATGGCTACACCTAC. This gives the protein CASSQDTLYGYTY.

This CDR3 is CASSPAVAGRTGELFF. Here the CDR3 DNA reads TGTGCCAGCAGCCCCGCGGTAGCGGGGAGGACCGGGGAGCTGTTTTTT. The chain is built from TRBV4-2 and TRBJ2-2, with TRBD2 matching 8 bases. The ends lost 4 bases at V and 5 bases at J; junction bases unmatched: 9. The CDR3 has 16 amino acids. Germline V gene data show CDR1 as LGHNA and CDR2 as YNFKEQ.

This clonotype was detected many times. CDR3 region: CASSGGSGGQPQHF. DNA for the CDR3: TGTGCCAGCAGTGGGGGGTCGGGAGGTCAGCCCCAGCATTTT. The chain links TRBV2 to TRBJ1-5, with a weak D call TRBD1 (5 bases). Trimming left V 4 bases short and J 6 bases short, with 13 bases between. Germline V CDR1 and CDR2: SNHLY, FYNNEI. This CDR3 has 14 amino acids.

This chain joins TRBV24-1 and TRBJ1-2; tentative D call: TRBD1 (6 bases). This CDR3 spans 15 amino acids. CDR1 and CDR2 from the germline V gene are KGHDR and SFDVKD. V was clipped by 5 bases and J by 4 bases, with 16 bases between them. CDR3 in DNA: TGTGCCACCAGTGCCCAAATAGGGGACACCTATGGCTACACCTTC. It specifies CATSAQIGDTYGYTF.

The table lists this clonotype with many counts. The chain couples TRBV20-1 to TRBJ2-5; D not resolved. CDR3 length equals 11 residues. V dropped 5 bases and J dropped 5 bases, with 9 bases sitting between them. CDR1 DFQATT and CDR2 SNEGSKA come from the germline V gene (reference sequence). CDR3 residues: CSAAGEETQYF. The CDR3 DNA reads TGCAGTGCTGCAGGAGAGGAGACCCAGTACTTC.

This clonotype was seen ten or more times. The chain joins TRBV27 to TRBJ1-5; TRBD1 aligns across 11 bases. From germline, CDR1 is MNHEY and CDR2 SMNVEV (reference sequence). The CDR3 has 15 residues. Trimming cost V 5 bases and J 5 bases; bases outside gene matches: 5. CDR3 in amino acids: CASSPLGQGDQPQHF. DNA of the CDR3: TGTGCCAGCAGTCCACTGGGACAGGGGGATCAGCCCCAGCATTTT.

This chain uses TRBV3-1 with TRBJ2-2; D might be TRBD2 (7 bases). V lost 1 base, J lost 5 bases, and 14 bases lay in between. Germline loops: CDR1 LGHDT, CDR2 YNNKEL (reference sequence). CDR3 size: 16 residues. CDR3 amino acids: CASSQAGGRITGELFF. CDR3 nucleotides: TGTGCCAGCAGCCAAGCCGGGGGGCGCATTACCGGGGAGCTGTTTTTT.

Points on this clonotype: With a much larger clone just one base away, this may be a read error. The DNA for the CDR3 is TGTGCCAGCAGTTACCCACCGAACTATGGCTTCACCTTC. Protein product: CASSYPPNYGFTF. The chain uses TRBV6-5 and TRBJ1-2; D is undetermined. Germline V gene lookup returns CDR1 MNHEY and CDR2 SVGAGI. The CDR3 totals 13 residues.